This T cell receptor (beta chain) was recorded in a study of blood T cell repertoires in COVID-19. Overall study context: The analysed material was cDNA or gDNA that came from T cells, B-cell-depleted T cells, or PBMCs.

The CDR3 contains 15 residues. Looked up from germline, CDR1 is MDHEN and CDR2 is SYDVKM. The V gene end was trimmed by 8 bases and the J gene end by 3 bases; junction bases not matched to a gene: 9. In the original workflow: Amplification of reference gene primers provided the estimated nucleated cell counts. TCRdb keeps only in-frame clones here, not all; method: immunoSEQ multiplex PCR. For V, J and clone size, that table is used; D and trimming come from the DNA. The profile shows 65,000 to 85,000 clones, 88% of them singletons. The receptor was derived from a human donor in a cohort sampled during active COVID-19. This chain connects TRBV28 to TRBJ2-3, with 9 positions matching TRBD2. Sequencing was performed on peripheral blood. The CDR3 region is CASCSVGLATDTQYF. CDR3 coding DNA: TGTGCCAGCTGTTCGGTCGGACTAGCGACAGATACGCAGTATTTT.